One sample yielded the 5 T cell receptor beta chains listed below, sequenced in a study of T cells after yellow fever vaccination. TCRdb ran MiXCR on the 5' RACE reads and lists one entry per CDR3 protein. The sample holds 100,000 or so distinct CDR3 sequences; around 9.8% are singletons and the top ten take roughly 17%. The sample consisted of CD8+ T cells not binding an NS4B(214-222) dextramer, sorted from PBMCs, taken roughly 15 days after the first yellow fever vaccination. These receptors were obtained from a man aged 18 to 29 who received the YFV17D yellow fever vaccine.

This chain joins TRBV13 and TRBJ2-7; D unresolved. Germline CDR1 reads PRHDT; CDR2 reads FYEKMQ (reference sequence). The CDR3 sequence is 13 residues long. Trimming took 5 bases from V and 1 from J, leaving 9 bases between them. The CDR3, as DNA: TGTGCCAGCAGCCCCCCCCGTTCCTACGAGCAGTACGTC. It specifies CASSPPRSYEQYV.

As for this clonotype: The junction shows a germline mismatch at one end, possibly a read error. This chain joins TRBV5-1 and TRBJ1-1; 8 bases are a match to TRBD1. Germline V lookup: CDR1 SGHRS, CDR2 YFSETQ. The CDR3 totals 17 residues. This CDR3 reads CASSLDPGQDVKTEAFF. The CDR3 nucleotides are TGCGCCAGCAGCTTGGATCCGGGACAGGACGTGAAGACTGAAGCTTTCTTT.

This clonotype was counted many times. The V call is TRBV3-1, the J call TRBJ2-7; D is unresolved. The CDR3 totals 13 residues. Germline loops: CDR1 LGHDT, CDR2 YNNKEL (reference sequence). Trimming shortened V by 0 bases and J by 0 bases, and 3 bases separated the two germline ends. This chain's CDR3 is CASSQDSSYEQYF. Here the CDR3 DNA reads TGTGCCAGCAGCCAAGATAGCTCCTACGAGCAGTACTTC.

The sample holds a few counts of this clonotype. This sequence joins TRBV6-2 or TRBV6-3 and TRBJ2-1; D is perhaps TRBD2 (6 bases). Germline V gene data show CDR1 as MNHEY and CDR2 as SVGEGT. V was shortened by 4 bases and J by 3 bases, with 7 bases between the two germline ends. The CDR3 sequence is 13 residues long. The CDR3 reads CASSWDFYNEQFF. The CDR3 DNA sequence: TGTGCCAGCAGTTGGGACTTCTACAATGAGCAGTTCTTC.

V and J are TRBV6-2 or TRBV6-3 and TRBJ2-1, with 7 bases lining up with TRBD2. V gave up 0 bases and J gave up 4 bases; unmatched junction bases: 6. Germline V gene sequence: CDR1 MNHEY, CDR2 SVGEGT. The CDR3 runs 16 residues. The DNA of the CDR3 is TGTGCCAGCAGTTACTCGAAACCGGGGGGTTACAATGAGCAGTTCTTC. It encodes CASSYSKPGGYNEQFF.